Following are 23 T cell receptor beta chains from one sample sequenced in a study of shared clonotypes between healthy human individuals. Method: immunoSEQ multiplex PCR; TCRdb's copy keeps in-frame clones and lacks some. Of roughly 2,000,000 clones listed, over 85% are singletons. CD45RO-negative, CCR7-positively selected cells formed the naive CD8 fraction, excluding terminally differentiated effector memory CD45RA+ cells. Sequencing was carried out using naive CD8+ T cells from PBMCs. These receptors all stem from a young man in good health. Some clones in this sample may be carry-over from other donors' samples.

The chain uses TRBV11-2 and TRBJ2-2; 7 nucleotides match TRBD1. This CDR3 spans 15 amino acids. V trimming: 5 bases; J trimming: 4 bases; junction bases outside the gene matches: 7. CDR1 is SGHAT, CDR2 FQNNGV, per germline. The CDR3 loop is CASSNDRAATGELFF. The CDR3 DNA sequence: TGTGCCAGCAGCAATGACAGGGCGGCCACCGGGGAGCTGTTTTTT.

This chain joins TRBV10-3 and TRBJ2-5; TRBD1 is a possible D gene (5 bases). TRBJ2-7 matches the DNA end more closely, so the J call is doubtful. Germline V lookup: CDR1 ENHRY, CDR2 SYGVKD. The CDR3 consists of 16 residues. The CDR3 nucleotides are TGTGCCATCAGTGAAAAAAAGGCGACAGACTCCTACGAGCAGTACTTC. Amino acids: CAISEKKATDSYEQYF.

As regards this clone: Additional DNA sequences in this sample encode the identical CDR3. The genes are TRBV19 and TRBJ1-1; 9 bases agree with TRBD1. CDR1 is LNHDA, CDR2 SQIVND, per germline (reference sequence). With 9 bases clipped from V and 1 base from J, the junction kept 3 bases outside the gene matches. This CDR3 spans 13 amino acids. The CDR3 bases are TGTGCCAGCCGGACAGGGGAGAACACTGAAGCTTTCTTT. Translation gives CASRTGENTEAFF.

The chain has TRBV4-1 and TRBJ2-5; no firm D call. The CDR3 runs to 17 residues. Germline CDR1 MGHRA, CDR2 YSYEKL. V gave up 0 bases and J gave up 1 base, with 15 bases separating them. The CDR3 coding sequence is TGCGCCAGCAGCCAAGAAGGTCGGACCCAGATCCAAGAGACCCAGTACTTC. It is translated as CASSQEGRTQIQETQYF.

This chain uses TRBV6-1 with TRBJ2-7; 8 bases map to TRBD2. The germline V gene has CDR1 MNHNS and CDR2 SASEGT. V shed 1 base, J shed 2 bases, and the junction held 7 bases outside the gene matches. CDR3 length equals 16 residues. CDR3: CASSEVLAVGTYEQYF. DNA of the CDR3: TGTGCCAGCAGTGAAGTACTAGCGGTTGGGACCTACGAGCAGTACTTC.

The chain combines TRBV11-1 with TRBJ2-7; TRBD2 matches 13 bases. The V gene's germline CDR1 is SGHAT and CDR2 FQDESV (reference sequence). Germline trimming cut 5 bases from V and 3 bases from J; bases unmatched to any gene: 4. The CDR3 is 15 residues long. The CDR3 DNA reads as TGTGCCAGCAGCCCCTGGACTAGCGGGAGCTACGAGCAGTACTTC. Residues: CASSPWTSGSYEQYF.

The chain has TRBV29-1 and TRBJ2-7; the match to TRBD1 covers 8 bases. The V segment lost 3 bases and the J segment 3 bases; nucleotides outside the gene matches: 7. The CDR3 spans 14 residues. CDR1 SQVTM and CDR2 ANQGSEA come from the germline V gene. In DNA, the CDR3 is TGCAGCGTTGATTCGGCAGGGGGCCACTACGAGCAGTACTTC. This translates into CSVDSAGGHYEQYF.

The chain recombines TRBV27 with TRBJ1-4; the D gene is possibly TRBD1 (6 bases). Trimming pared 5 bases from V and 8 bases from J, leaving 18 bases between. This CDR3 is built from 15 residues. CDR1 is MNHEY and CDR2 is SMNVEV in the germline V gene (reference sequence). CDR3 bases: TGTGCCAGCAGTGATGGAGGGGGTAGGTGGGAAAAACTGTTTTTT. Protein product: CASSDGGGRWEKLFF.

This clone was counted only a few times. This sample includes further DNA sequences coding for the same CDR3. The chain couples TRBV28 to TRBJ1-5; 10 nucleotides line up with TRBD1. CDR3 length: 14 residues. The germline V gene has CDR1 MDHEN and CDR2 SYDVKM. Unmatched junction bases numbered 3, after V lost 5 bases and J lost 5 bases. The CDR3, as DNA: TGTGCCAGCAGTCCCGGGACAGGGGATCAGCCCCAGCATTTT. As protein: CASSPGTGDQPQHF. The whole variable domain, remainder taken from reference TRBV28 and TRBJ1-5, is DVKVTQSSRYLVKRTGEKVFLECVQDMDHENMFWYRQDPGLGLRLIYFSYDVKMKEKGDIPEGYSVSREKKERFSLILESASTNQTSMYLCASSPGTGDQPQHFGDGTRLSIL.

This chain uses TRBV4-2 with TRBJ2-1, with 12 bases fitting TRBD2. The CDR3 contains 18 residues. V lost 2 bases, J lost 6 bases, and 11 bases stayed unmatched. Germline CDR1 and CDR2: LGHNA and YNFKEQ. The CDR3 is CASSQTSGRRFLSNEQFF. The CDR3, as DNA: TGTGCCAGCAGCCAAACTAGCGGGAGGCGCTTCTTGAGCAATGAGCAGTTCTTC.

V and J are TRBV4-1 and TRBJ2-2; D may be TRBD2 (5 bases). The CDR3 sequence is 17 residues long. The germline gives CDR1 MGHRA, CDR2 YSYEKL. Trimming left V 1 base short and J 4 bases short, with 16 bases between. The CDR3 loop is CASSQAPPGEGTGELFF. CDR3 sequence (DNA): TGCGCCAGCAGCCAAGCACCACCCGGTGAGGGCACCGGGGAGCTGTTTTTT.

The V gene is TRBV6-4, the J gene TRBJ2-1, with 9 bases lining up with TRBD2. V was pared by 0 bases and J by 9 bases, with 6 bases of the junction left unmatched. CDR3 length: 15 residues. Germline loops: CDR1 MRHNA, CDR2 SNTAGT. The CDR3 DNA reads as TGTGCCAGCAGTGACTCCCGGCTAGCGGGAACTGAGCAGTTCTTC. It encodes CASSDSRLAGTEQFF.

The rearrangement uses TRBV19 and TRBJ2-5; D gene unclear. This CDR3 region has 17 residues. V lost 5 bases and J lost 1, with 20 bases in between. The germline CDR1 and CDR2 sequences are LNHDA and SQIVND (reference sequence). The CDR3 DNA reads TGTGCCAGTAGTCCAGAGTTACAGCCCGTATTCCAAGAGACCCAGTACTTC. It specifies CASSPELQPVFQETQYF.

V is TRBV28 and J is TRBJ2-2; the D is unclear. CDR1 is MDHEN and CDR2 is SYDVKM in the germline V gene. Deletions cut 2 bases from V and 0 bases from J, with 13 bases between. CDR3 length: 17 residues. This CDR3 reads CASSLDAETTNTGELFF. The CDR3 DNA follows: TGTGCCAGCAGTTTAGACGCCGAAACAACGAACACCGGGGAGCTGTTTTTT.

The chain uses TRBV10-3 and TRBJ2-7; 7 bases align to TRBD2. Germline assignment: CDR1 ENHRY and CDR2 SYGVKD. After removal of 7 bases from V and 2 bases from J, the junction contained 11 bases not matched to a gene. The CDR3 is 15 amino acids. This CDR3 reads CAITPGGRDTYEQYF. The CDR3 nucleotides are TGTGCCATCACCCCGGGAGGCAGGGATACCTACGAGCAGTACTTC.

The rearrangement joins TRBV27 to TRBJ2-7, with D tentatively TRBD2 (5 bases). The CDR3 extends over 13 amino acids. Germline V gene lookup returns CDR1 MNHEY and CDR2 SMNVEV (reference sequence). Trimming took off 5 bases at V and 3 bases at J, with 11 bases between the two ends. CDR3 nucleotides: TGTGCCAGCAGTGTTGGGAGCGTCTACGAGCAGTACTTC. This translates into CASSVGSVYEQYF.

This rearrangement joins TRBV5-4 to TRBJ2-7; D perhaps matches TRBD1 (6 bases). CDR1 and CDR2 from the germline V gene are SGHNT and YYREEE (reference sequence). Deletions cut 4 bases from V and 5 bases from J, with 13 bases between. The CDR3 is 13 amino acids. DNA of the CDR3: TGTGCCAGCAGCCAAACAGGGCCTAACGAGCAGTACTTC. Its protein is CASSQTGPNEQYF.

CDR3 sequence: CASSQGGASYEQYF. CDR3 bases: TGTGCCAGCAGCCAAGGCGGGGCCTCCTACGAGCAGTACTTC. The chain has TRBV4-2 and TRBJ2-5, with D tentatively TRBD2 (6 bases). The tail of the sequence fits TRBJ2-7 better, so the J call may be wrong. The CDR3 extends over 14 amino acids. Germline V gene lookup returns CDR1 LGHNA and CDR2 YNFKEQ.

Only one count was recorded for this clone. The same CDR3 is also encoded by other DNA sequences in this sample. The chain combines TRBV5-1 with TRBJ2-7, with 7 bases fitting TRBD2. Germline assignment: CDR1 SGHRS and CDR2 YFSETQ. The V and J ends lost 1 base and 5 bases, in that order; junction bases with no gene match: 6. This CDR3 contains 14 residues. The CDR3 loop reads CASSLSGRANEQYF. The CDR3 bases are TGCGCCAGCAGCTTGAGTGGGAGGGCCAACGAGCAGTACTTC. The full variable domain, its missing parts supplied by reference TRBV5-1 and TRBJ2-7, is KAGVTQTPRYLIKTRGQQVTLSCSPISGHRSVSWYQQTPGQGLQFLFEYFSETQRNKGNFPGRFSGRQFSNSRSEMNVSTLELGDSALYLCASSLSGRANEQYFGPGTRLTVT.

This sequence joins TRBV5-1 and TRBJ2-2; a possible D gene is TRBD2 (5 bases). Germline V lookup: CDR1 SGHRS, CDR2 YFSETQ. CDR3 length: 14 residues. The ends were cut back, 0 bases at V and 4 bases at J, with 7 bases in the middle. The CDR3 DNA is TGCGCCAGCAGCTTGGGGAGCGGCACCGGGGAGCTGTTTTTT. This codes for CASSLGSGTGELFF.

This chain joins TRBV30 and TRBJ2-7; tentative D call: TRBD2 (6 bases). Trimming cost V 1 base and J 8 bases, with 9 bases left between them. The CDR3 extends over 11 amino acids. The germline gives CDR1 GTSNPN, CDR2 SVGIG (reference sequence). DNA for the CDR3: TGTGCCTGGAGTGGGCTAGCGCAGCAGTACTTC. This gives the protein CAWSGLAQQYF.

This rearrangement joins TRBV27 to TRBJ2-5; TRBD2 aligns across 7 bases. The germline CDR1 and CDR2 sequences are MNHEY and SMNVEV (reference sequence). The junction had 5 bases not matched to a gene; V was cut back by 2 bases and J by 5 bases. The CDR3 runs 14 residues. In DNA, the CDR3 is TGTGCCAGCAGTTTAGCGGGAGCTTGGGAGACCCAGTACTTC. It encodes CASSLAGAWETQYF.

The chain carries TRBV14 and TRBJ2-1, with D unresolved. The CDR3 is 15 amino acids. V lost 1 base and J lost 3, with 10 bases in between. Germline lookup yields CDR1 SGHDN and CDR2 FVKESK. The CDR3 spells CASSQGLTYYNEQFF. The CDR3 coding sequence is TGTGCCAGCAGCCAAGGGCTCACGTACTACAATGAGCAGTTCTTC.